This section outlines one T cell receptor beta chain sequence together with its context. This specimen belongs to a study of control samples from healthy donors and cancer patients. CDR1 SGHRS and CDR2 YFSETQ come from the germline V gene. Trimming took off 4 bases at V and 4 bases at J, with 11 bases between the two ends. This CDR3 is 13 amino acids long. Assay: immunoSEQ multiplex PCR; the TCRdb copy retains only in-frame clones and omits some. The sample has about 220,000 clones, 90% to 95% seen once; the top ten hold about 1.6%. Sequencing was carried out using blood. The chain combines TRBV5-1 with TRBJ1-2; tentative D call: TRBD1 (6 bases). This TCR came from a man aged 45-60 years in good health. For the CDR3, the DNA is TGCGCCAGCAGCCAGGACAGCCTCTATGGCTACACCTTC. The encoded protein is CASSQDSLYGYTF.